This T cell receptor (beta chain) comes out of a study of blood T cells in healthy people across ages. Study-level findings and limits: TCR beta diversity was tightly associated with the proportion of naive T cells. Naive and antigen-experienced cells could not be conclusively compared, given unsorted PBMCs.

Isolation of PBMCs gave at least 7 million cells per sample. The germline V gene encodes CDR1 SQVTM and CDR2 ANQGSEA. V was cut by 3 bases and J by 5 bases, with 13 bases left in between. The CDR3 runs 13 residues. Together with a sample-barcoded 5' primer, a J-beta primer mix was included in a second PCR lasting roughly 6 to 12 cycles. TCRdb re-analysed the 5' RACE reads in MiXCR, keeping a single row per CDR3 protein. The sample holds more than 500,000 distinct CDR3 sequences, 25% to 30% seen once. Notes on this clonotype: Its antigen is unknown.

Sequenced input: blood. This clonotype originated in a woman aged 65 to 85 in good health. This chain joins TRBV29-1 and TRBJ2-5; D may correspond to TRBD1 or TRBD2 (5 bases each). Written as DNA, the CDR3 is TGCAGCGTTGAGGTGTACAGGAGGGAGACCCAGTACTTC. This encodes CSVEVYRRETQYF.